The T cell receptor beta chain under discussion was sequenced for a study of blood T cell repertoires in COVID-19 (dated by TCRdb to 2018 to 2021). Context from the whole study: The collaborator samples originated in the United States, Italy and Spain and spanned the acute and convalescent phases of COVID-19. The prospective study material was composed of cDNA or gDNA derived from T cells, B-cell-depleted T cells, or PBMCs. Where HLA class I and class II types were available, the types were taken from metadata supplied by the sample provider, not from assay-based typing. The dataset comprised deeply sampled blood TCRbeta repertoires from subjects exposed to, actively infected with, or recovered from COVID-19. A de-identified subject ID, COVID-19 status, age in years and sex were almost always included in the sample metadata. Samples came from the ongoing ImmuneRACE study (first 160 participants) plus 1,254 subjects from 6 global collaborators. The repertoires were made available in a free public database intended to serve as a resource for research on the immune response to SARS-CoV-2. General study outcomes and caveats: Clinical and demographic metadata were provided uncurated, with the amount varying by source and participant.

The immunoSEQ Assay, a bias-controlled multiplex PCR, was used to amplify TCRbeta CDR3 regions from genomic DNA. As for the authors' bioinformatics: Nucleated cell counts per sample were estimated from amplification of reference gene primers within the assay. To quantify the absolute abundance of each unique TCRbeta CDR3 rearrangement, sequence reads were collapsed and filtered. Productive Simpson clonality was computed per sample as the square root of Simpson's diversity index over productive rearrangements. TCRdb's version of the immuneACCESS table is confined to in-frame rearrangements and falls short of the full clone set. An unresolved V gene accounts for under half of the shortfall where checked; the remainder is of unknown origin. V, J and clone size reflect that table, while D and trimming were determined from the DNA. This sample holds some 270,000 clones; about 82% were observed only once. Approximately 6.2% of the sample is in the top ten clones.

The cysteine opens and the phenylalanine closes a CDR3 of 15 amino acids. Solely the CDR3 DNA is kept, with 45 bases framed from the first base. CDR1 and CDR2, per the germline V gene, are MDHEN and SYDVKM. V loses 3 bases at its end and J loses 5 bases; junction bases beyond the gene matches: 7. One collaborating source in Seattle enrolled patients while the patients were actively infected and followed the patients over time throughout the course of disease. Each collaborating institution followed its own protocols to collect whole blood in K2EDTA tubes. For TCRbeta analysis, collaborators shipped samples in one of three forms: frozen whole blood, isolated PBMCs, or DNA extracted from either of those sample types. A word on this clone: It lacks a known antigen. Nothing much larger sits one base from this clone, and base qualities are not available.

The V and J genes are TRBV28 and TRBJ2-5; 9 of the junction bases match TRBD2. Sample: peripheral blood. The clonotype was recovered from an elderly woman with COVID-19, enrolled during active disease. The CDR3 region: CASSLTRGGTETQYF. The DNA sequence follows: TGTGCCAGCAGTTTGACGCGGGGGGGCACGGAGACCCAGTACTTC.